This record covers a single T cell receptor (beta chain). The antigen is not known. Per the germline V gene, CDR1 is MNHEY and CDR2 is SVGAGI. The length of the CDR3 is 15 residues. Trimming removed 6 bases from V and 3 bases from J, with 14 bases in between. This specimen comes from a study of cytomegalovirus exposure and HLA in healthy donors. Turning to the study itself: According to later analysis, the same platform produced the 130 or so validation and about 700 first-cohort repertoires.

Broader study findings: According to a subsequent analysis, TCR clusters identified in the first cohort showed a tendency to co-occur across the roughly 110 validation repertoires. Confirmation was obtained in vitro that three CMV-associated chains are specific for CMV antigens. Investigators reported 150 to 200 TCR beta chains as tied to cytomegalovirus.

The table came from immunoSEQ multiplex PCR; TCRdb's copy has only in-frame clones and leaves some out. This sample has tens of thousands of clones, with roughly 84% found just once. The V gene is TRBV6-5, the J gene TRBJ2-2, with D maybe TRBD1 (5 bases). The sequence was collected from a woman aged 18-29 years in good health and CMV-seropositive. Sequencing was carried out using PBMCs. The CDR3 region is CASSRDRTYTGELFF. Written as DNA, the CDR3 is TGTGCCAGCAGCCGAGACAGAACGTACACCGGGGAGCTGTTTTTT.